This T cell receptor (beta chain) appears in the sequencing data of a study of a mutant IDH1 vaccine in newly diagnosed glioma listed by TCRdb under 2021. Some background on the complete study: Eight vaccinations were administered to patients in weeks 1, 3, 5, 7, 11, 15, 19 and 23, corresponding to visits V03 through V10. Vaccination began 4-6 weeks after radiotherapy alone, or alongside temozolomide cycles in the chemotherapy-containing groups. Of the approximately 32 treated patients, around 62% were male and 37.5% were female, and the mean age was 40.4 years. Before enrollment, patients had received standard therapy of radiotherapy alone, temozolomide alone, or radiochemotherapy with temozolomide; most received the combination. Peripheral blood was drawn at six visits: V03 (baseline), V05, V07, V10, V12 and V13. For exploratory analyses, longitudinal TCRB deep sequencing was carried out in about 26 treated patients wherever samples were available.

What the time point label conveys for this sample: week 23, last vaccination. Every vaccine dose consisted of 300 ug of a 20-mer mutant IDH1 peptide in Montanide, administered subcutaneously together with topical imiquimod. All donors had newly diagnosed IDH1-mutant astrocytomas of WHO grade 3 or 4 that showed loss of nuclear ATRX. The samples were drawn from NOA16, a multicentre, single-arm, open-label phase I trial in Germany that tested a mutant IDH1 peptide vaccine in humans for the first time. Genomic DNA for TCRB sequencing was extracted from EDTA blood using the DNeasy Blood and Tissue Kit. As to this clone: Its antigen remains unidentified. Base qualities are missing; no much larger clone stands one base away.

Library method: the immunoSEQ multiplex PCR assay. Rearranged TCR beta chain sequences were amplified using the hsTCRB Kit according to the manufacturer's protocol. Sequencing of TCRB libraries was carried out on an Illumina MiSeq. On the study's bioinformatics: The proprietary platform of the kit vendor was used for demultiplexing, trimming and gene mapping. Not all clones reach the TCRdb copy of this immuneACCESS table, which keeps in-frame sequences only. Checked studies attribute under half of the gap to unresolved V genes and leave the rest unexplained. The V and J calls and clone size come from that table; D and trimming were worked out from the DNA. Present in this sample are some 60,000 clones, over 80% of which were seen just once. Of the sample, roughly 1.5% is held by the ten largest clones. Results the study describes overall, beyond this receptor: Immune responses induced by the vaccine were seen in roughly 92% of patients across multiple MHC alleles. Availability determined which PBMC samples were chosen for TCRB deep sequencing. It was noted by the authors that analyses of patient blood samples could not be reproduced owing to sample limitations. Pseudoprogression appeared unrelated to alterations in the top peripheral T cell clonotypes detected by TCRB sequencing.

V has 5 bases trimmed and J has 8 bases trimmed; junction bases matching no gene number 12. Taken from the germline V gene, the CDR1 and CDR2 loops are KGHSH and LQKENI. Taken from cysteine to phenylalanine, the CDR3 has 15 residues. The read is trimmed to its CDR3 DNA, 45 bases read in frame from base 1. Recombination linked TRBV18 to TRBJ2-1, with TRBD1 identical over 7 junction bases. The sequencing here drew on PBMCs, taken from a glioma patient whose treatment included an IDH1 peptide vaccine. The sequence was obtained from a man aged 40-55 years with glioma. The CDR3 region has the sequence CASSNRDSPRDEQFF. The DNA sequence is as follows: TGTGCCAGCTCAAATCGGGACAGTCCGAGGGATGAGCAGTTCTTC.